The present entry profiles one T cell receptor (beta chain) with its context. These data are taken from a study of shared clonotypes between healthy human individuals. Naive CD8 cells comprised CD45RO-negative, CCR7-positively selected cells, excluding terminally differentiated effector memory CD45RA+ cells. The method was immunoSEQ multiplex PCR; TCRdb's version includes in-frame clones alone and lacks a portion of them. The sample holds about 680,000 clones; about 92% are singletons and the top ten take roughly 24%. The germline V and J ends were trimmed by 4 bases and 4 bases, with 12 bases remaining between them. The CDR3 is 14 amino acids. Germline CDR1 and CDR2: SGDLS and YYNGEE.

The sample was naive CD8+ T cells sorted from blood. This clonotype was obtained from a man aged 25-45 years in good health. The chain joins TRBV9 to TRBJ2-1, with D maybe TRBD1 (5 bases). CDR3 loop: CASSSPDSYNEQFF. The DNA for the CDR3 is TGTGCCAGCAGCTCCCCAGACAGTTACAATGAGCAGTTCTTC.